What follows are 14 T cell receptor beta chains derived from one specimen sequenced in a study of radiation and T cells in renal cell carcinoma. Time point described: baseline pretreatment blood. Treatment here: 15 Gy SBRT to primary tumor, nephrectomy 4 weeks later. Assay used: immunoSEQ multiplex PCR; TCRdb lists only in-frame clones, some missing. The profile shows 150,000 or so clones, around 90% of them singletons. The sequenced sample was blood, obtained from a patient whose treatment included radiotherapy and nephrectomy. All receptors come from a woman between 65 and 79 years old with renal cell carcinoma.

This chain's CDR3 is CASSLDGAMRKQYF. The CDR3 region has the DNA TGTGCCAGCAGCTTAGACGGGGCCATGAGGAAGCAGTACTTC. This rearrangement joins TRBV7-2 to TRBJ2-7; D tentatively reads TRBD1 or TRBD2 (5 bases each). The germline gives CDR1 SGHTA, CDR2 FQGNSA. Between the trimmed V and J ends, which lost 1 base and 8 bases, there was a span of 15 bases. This CDR3 region has 14 residues.

In this sample, this clone turned up once. The chain has TRBV27 and TRBJ2-5, with a weak D call TRBD2 (5 bases). The CDR3 consists of 14 residues. Trimming stripped 6 bases from V and 0 bases from J, with 11 bases between. In germline, CDR1 is MNHEY, CDR2 SMNVEV (reference sequence). The CDR3 sequence: CASSRSSYQETQYF. In DNA, the CDR3 is TGTGCCAGCAGCCGATCTAGCTACCAAGAGACCCAGTACTTC.

The chain links TRBV2 to TRBJ1-2, with TRBD1 matching over 8 bases. The CDR3 is 16 residues long. CDR1 and CDR2 from the germline V gene are SNHLY and FYNNEI. J gave up 4 bases and V 6 bases, and 13 bases lay outside the gene matches. CDR3: CASSRDRPFGSYGYTF. The DNA for the CDR3 is TGTGCCAGCAGCCGGGACAGGCCCTTCGGGTCCTATGGCTACACCTTC.

The chain recombines TRBV19 with TRBJ1-4; D may be TRBD1 (5 bases). The CDR3 totals 15 residues. Germline CDR1 and CDR2: LNHDA and SQIVND (reference sequence). V shed 4 bases and J shed 0 bases, with 9 bases lying between them. The CDR3 reads CASSTGGATNEKLFF. CDR3 DNA sequence: TGTGCCAGTAGTACAGGAGGGGCAACTAATGAAAAACTGTTTTTT.

This chain joins TRBV15 and TRBJ2-1; D is perhaps TRBD2 (6 bases). Germline assignment: CDR1 LNHNV and CDR2 YYDKDF (reference sequence). The germline V and J ends were trimmed by 0 bases and 10 bases, with 16 bases remaining between them. The length of the CDR3 is 15 residues. Written as DNA, the CDR3 is TGTGCCACCAGCAGAGATAATTCGGGGGAGAACGAGCAGTTCTTC. Amino acid sequence: CATSRDNSGENEQFF.

V is TRBV30 and J is TRBJ2-3; 7 bases agree with TRBD2. Trimming at V came to 5 bases and at J to 10 bases, leaving 6 bases not matched to a gene. CDR1 and CDR2 from the germline V gene are GTSNPN and SVGIG (reference sequence). The CDR3 covers 11 residues. DNA of the CDR3: TGTGCCTGGGGGGCCGGGGGGTCGCAGTATTTT. Its protein product is CAWGAGGSQYF.

CDR3 region: CASSPQGSGNEKLFF. As DNA, the CDR3 is TGCGCCAGCAGCCCTCAGGGCTCCGGGAATGAAAAACTGTTTTTT. The chain employs TRBV4-1 and TRBJ1-4; maybe TRBD1 (5 bases). The CDR3 is 15 amino acids. CDR1 and CDR2 from the germline V gene are MGHRA and YSYEKL. Trimming cost V 4 bases and J 5 bases, with 14 bases left between them.

CDR3 coding DNA: TGTGCCATCAGTGCCGACAGGGCGGTCTATGGCTACACCTTC. Its protein product is CAISADRAVYGYTF. The V gene is TRBV10-3, the J gene TRBJ1-2; 7 nucleotides align to TRBD1. Germline lookup yields CDR1 ENHRY and CDR2 SYGVKD. This CDR3 contains 14 residues. After removal of 4 bases from V and 4 bases from J, the junction contained 6 bases not matched to a gene.

This chain joins TRBV4-1 and TRBJ1-5, with a weak D call TRBD1 (5 bases). This CDR3 comprises 18 residues. The germline gives CDR1 MGHRA, CDR2 YSYEKL. Trimming left V 0 bases short and J 3 bases short, with 18 bases between. DNA of the CDR3: TGCGCCAGCAGCCAAGATCCCAACGGGGCGGCCTCCAATCAGCCCCAGCATTTT. Residues: CASSQDPNGAASNQPQHF.

This chain joins TRBV4-1 and TRBJ2-3; no definite D call. CDR3 size: 14 residues. Looked up from germline, CDR1 is MGHRA and CDR2 is YSYEKL. Trimming cost V 3 bases and J 2 bases, with 9 bases left between them. The chain's CDR3 is CASSQDSPTDTQYF. CDR3 coding DNA: TGCGCCAGCAGCCAGGATAGTCCCACAGATACGCAGTATTTT.

The gene calls are TRBV19 and TRBJ1-1; D is unclear. The ends were cut back, 5 bases at V and 0 bases at J, with 10 bases in the middle. CDR3 length: 14 residues. The germline CDR1 and CDR2 sequences are LNHDA and SQIVND (reference sequence). CDR3 in amino acids: CASSLRGVNTEAFF. CDR3 in DNA: TGTGCCAGTAGTTTACGTGGCGTGAACACTGAAGCTTTCTTT.

The chain joins TRBV7-2 to TRBJ2-5, with D perhaps matching TRBD2 (5 bases). The V gene lost 4 bases and the J gene lost 2 bases, with 17 bases spanning the gap. CDR1 and CDR2 from the germline V gene are SGHTA and FQGNSA. This CDR3 comprises 16 residues. CDR3 residues: CASSSGISRRQETQYF. The CDR3 nucleotides are TGTGCCAGCAGCTCCGGGATTTCCCGCAGGCAAGAGACCCAGTACTTC.

The rearrangement joins TRBV19 to TRBJ1-5; 9 positions match TRBD1. Trimming removed 5 bases from V and 6 bases from J; junction bases left unmatched: 8. Germline V gene lookup returns CDR1 LNHDA and CDR2 SQIVND (reference sequence). CDR3 length: 15 residues. The CDR3 DNA sequence: TGTGCCAGTAGTTTCTTGGGACAGGGCAGTCAGCCCCAGCATTTT. Translation: CASSFLGQGSQPQHF.

The genes are TRBV5-1 and TRBJ2-7; a possible D gene is TRBD1 (5 bases). The germline gives CDR1 SGHRS, CDR2 YFSETQ. Trimming removed 4 bases at V and 3 bases at J, with 14 bases between. This CDR3 is built from 14 residues. The CDR3, as DNA: TGCGCCAGCAGCCTGGGGCAGGGCTACTACGAGCAGTACTTC. Its protein is CASSLGQGYYEQYF.